The 28 T cell receptor beta chains below were found in one sample sequenced in a study of human T cells and chemical hapten exposure (dated by TCRdb to the early 2020s). The time point label here, explained by the study, means: patch test 3, about 24 weeks after DPC sensitization. According to the study, the label for this sample's treatment or condition signals: therapeutic diphenylcyclopropenone sensitization with weekly scalp DPC. Library generation was performed with RACE. Sequencing was carried out with a NextSeq 500. In-frame beta chains were kept once TCRdb had trimmed the public reads at Q25 with fastp and called clones with MiXCR. Rows with a matching CDR3 protein are joined into one entry that keeps the most common DNA and genes. A total of under 200,000 distinct CDR3 sequences appear in this sample, about a quarter of them only once. 2.1% of the sample rests with the top ten. This sample comprised whole blood, obtained in connection with sensitization to the hapten diphenylcyclopropenone (DPC). All receptors derive from a woman between 18 and 29 years old with alopecia areata. Some clones in this sample may be carry-over from other donors' samples.

This clonotype occurred a few times. The CDR3 reads CASSLTIGSYNEQFF. For the CDR3, the DNA is TGTGCCAGCAGCTTGACTATCGGGTCCTACAATGAGCAGTTCTTC. The J gene is TRBJ2-1, the V gene TRBV11-2; TRBD2 might be the D (5 bases). Germline CDR1 SGHAT, CDR2 FQNNGV. The CDR3 extends over 15 amino acids. Trimming shortened V by 3 bases and J by 1 base, and 10 bases separated the two germline ends.

This clonotype was seen at least ten times. The chain links TRBV12-3 or TRBV12-4 to TRBJ1-1, with a weak D call TRBD1 (5 bases). This CDR3 spans 14 amino acids. Trimming removed 7 bases at V and 0 bases at J, with 12 bases between. This CDR3 reads CASTLRQLNTEAFF. The CDR3 DNA is TGTGCCAGCACCCTGCGACAGCTGAACACTGAAGCTTTCTTT.

The rearrangement joins TRBV12-3 or TRBV12-4 to TRBJ2-2; D might be TRBD1 (6 bases). This CDR3 is 14 amino acids long. V lost 6 bases and J lost 1, with 9 bases in between. The CDR3 reads CASSPTGNTGELFF. CDR3 nucleotide sequence: TGTGCCAGCAGCCCGACAGGGAACACCGGGGAGCTGTTTTTT.

The V call is TRBV6-6, the J call TRBJ2-3; 8 bases align to TRBD2. CDR1 and CDR2 from the germline V gene are MNHNY and SVGAGI (reference sequence). The CDR3 runs to 15 residues. Trimming took 5 bases from V and 6 from J; bases not matched to a gene: 10. The CDR3 reads CASSPQETSADTQYF. DNA of the CDR3: TGTGCCAGCAGTCCCCAGGAGACTAGCGCCGATACGCAGTATTTT.

This CDR3 reads CASSDGTSGGAYEQYF. In DNA form, the CDR3 reads TGTGCCAGCAGCGACGGAACTAGCGGGGGAGCCTACGAGCAGTACTTC. J is TRBJ2-7 and V is TRBV7-9; 11 nucleotides align to TRBD2. The germline V gene encodes CDR1 SEHNR and CDR2 FQNEAQ (reference sequence). The CDR3 contains 16 residues. J lost 2 bases, V lost 5 bases, and 8 bases had no gene match. Full variable domain (missing parts from reference TRBV7-9 and TRBJ2-7): DTGVSQNPRHKITKRGQNVTFRCDPISEHNRLYWYRQTLGQGPEFLTYFQNEAQLEKSRLLSDRFSAERPKGSFSTLEIQRTEQGDSAMYLCASSDGTSGGAYEQYFGPGTRLTVT.

The sample holds a few counts of this clonotype. CDR3 protein: CASSLIGQGYEQFF. The CDR3 region has the DNA TGTGCCAGCAGCTTAATAGGACAGGGATATGAGCAGTTCTTC. The chain carries TRBV11-1 and TRBJ2-1; 8 nucleotides match TRBD1. V was clipped by 2 bases and J by 8 bases; unmatched bases: 5. CDR3 length equals 14 residues. Germline CDR1 and CDR2: SGHAT and FQDESV (reference sequence). The full variable domain, its missing parts supplied by reference TRBV11-1 and TRBJ2-1, is EAEVAQSPRYKITEKSQAVAFWCDPISGHATLYWYRQILGQGPELLVQFQDESVVDDSQLPKDRFSAERLKGVDSTLKIQPAELGDSAMYLCASSLIGQGYEQFFGPGTRLTVL.

This chain connects TRBV10-2 to TRBJ2-7; 11 bases map to TRBD1. Germline V gene sequence: CDR1 WSHSY, CDR2 SAAADI. The CDR3 extends over 13 amino acids. The trim removed 7 bases at V and 7 bases at J, leaving 6 bases unmatched. In DNA, the CDR3 is TGCGCCAGCAACGGACAGGGGGCGGGTGAGCAGTACTTC. As protein: CASNGQGAGEQYF.

This clonotype appeared a few times. The rearrangement uses TRBV4-2 and TRBJ1-1; 8 bases are shared with TRBD1. Unmatched junction bases numbered 3, after V lost 3 bases and J lost 6 bases. The length of the CDR3 is 13 residues. The germline V gene has CDR1 LGHNA and CDR2 YNFKEQ. The CDR3 region is CASSHDRGAEAFF. Written as DNA, the CDR3 is TGTGCCAGCAGCCACGACAGGGGCGCTGAAGCTTTCTTT.

The sample holds a few counts of this clonotype. The chain combines TRBV7-2 with TRBJ2-1; D remains ambiguous. The V end was cut by 4 bases, the J end by 9 bases, with 7 bases between. The CDR3 is 11 amino acids. Germline values: CDR1 SGHTA, CDR2 FQGNSA. CDR3 coding DNA: TGTGCCAGCAGCTCGTCGATTGAGCAGTTCTTC. It specifies CASSSSIEQFF.

The chain carries TRBV5-1 and TRBJ1-1, with D possibly being TRBD1 (5 bases). Deletions cut 4 bases from V and 3 bases from J, with 16 bases between. The CDR3 runs 15 residues. Germline V gene data show CDR1 as SGHRS and CDR2 as YFSETQ. CDR3 residues: CASSKTGGFDTEAFF. In DNA, the CDR3 is TGCGCCAGCAGCAAAACCGGGGGGTTCGACACTGAAGCTTTCTTT.

The chain employs TRBV20-1 and TRBJ2-7; 7 positions match TRBD2. There are 17 residues in the CDR3. CDR1 DFQATT and CDR2 SNEGSKA come from the germline V gene (reference sequence). V was pared by 3 bases and J by 3 bases, with 17 bases of the junction left unmatched. The CDR3 sequence: CSARGGITGVGVYEQYF. The CDR3 DNA sequence: TGCAGTGCTAGGGGGGGGATAACGGGGGTTGGGGTCTACGAGCAGTACTTC.

The chain carries TRBV29-1 and TRBJ2-7; the D is unclear. The CDR3 covers 11 residues. Germline V CDR1 and CDR2: SQVTM, ANQGSEA. The germline V and J ends were trimmed by 4 bases and 3 bases, with 7 bases remaining between them. The CDR3, as DNA: TGCAGCGTTGCATCATTCTACGAGCAGTACTTC. This sequence encodes CSVASFYEQYF.

This clonotype was seen ten or more times. The J gene is TRBJ2-7, the V gene TRBV4-3; TRBD1 matches at 10 bases. Germline CDR1 is LGHNA and CDR2 is YSLEER. The CDR3 sequence is 17 residues long. V dropped 1 base and J dropped 4; count of bases not matched to a gene: 10. The CDR3, as DNA: TGCGCCAGCAGCCAAGGAATAGGGACAGGGGCTATGTACGAGCAGTACTTC. Its protein product is CASSQGIGTGAMYEQYF.

The genes are TRBV4-3 and TRBJ1-1; no firm D call. Trimming left V 0 bases short and J 2 bases short, with 10 bases between. Germline V CDR1 and CDR2: LGHNA, YSLEER. This CDR3 has 15 amino acids. CDR3 in amino acids: CASSQEPVGNTEAFF. CDR3 coding DNA: TGCGCCAGCAGCCAAGAGCCTGTCGGTAACACTGAAGCTTTCTTT.

The V gene is TRBV12-3 or TRBV12-4, the J gene TRBJ2-5, with 8 bases lining up with TRBD1. Losses at the gene ends were 3 bases for V and 3 bases for J; bases not matched to a gene: 9. The CDR3 consists of 16 residues. The CDR3 DNA reads TGTGCCAGCAGTTTGGGGCCGGACAGGGAGAAAGAGACCCAGTACTTC. The encoded protein is CASSLGPDREKETQYF.

V usage is TRBV7-2 and J usage is TRBJ1-4; TRBD1 agrees at 10 bases. From germline, CDR1 is SGHTA and CDR2 FQGNSA. The CDR3 totals 15 residues. The V gene end was trimmed by 4 bases and the J gene end by 7 bases; junction bases not matched to a gene: 6. The DNA of the CDR3 is TGTGCCAGCAGCTCGCCCCGGGACAGGGGTGAAAAACTGTTTTTT. Amino acid sequence: CASSSPRDRGEKLFF. The variable domain in full, with the rest retrieved from reference TRBV7-2 and TRBJ1-4, is GAGVSQSPSNKVTEKGKDVELRCDPISGHTALYWYRQSLGQGLEFLIYFQGNSAPDKSGLPSDRFSAERTGGSVSTLTIQRTQQEDSAVYLCASSSPRDRGEKLFFGSGTQLSVL.

This clonotype was seen a few times. This chain connects TRBV3-1 to TRBJ2-1; 7 bases line up with TRBD2. The CDR3 loop spans 11 amino acids. The germline V gene has CDR1 LGHDT and CDR2 YNNKEL (reference sequence). Unmatched junction bases numbered 2, after V lost 4 bases and J lost 11 bases. In DNA, the CDR3 is TGTGCCAGCAGCCCAGGGACTAAGCAGTTCTTC. This translates into CASSPGTKQFF.

This chain joins TRBV20-1 and TRBJ2-1; 12 bases match TRBD2. After removal of 1 base from V and 6 bases from J, the junction contained 1 base not matched to a gene. This CDR3 comprises 14 residues. The germline V gene has CDR1 DFQATT and CDR2 SNEGSKA (reference sequence). CDR3 DNA sequence: TGCAGTGCTAGAGCTAGCGGGAGGGTCAATGAGCAGTTCTTC. This gives the protein CSARASGRVNEQFF.

This clonotype was counted many times. The CDR3, as DNA: TGTGCCAGCAGATGGGGACGGCGACTCGCGGGAGCATCCTACAATGAGCAGTTCTTC. This codes for CASRWGRRLAGASYNEQFF. V gene TRBV6-5 combines with J gene TRBJ2-1; the match to TRBD2 covers 7 bases. Germline V gene sequence: CDR1 MNHEY, CDR2 SVGAGI. Trimming took 6 bases from V and 1 from J; bases not matched to a gene: 18. There are 19 residues in the CDR3.

V and J are TRBV9 and TRBJ1-2; D is undetermined. There are 15 residues in the CDR3. The germline V and J ends were trimmed by 4 bases and 0 bases, with 13 bases remaining between them. The germline V gene has CDR1 SGDLS and CDR2 YYNGEE. The CDR3 protein is CASSPGVIANYGYTF. The CDR3 bases are TGTGCCAGCAGCCCTGGCGTGATAGCTAACTATGGCTACACCTTC.

V gene TRBV28 combines with J gene TRBJ2-4; D call uncertain. The CDR3 runs 13 residues. V lost 5 bases and J lost 0, with 5 bases in between. CDR1 and CDR2 (germline): MDHEN, SYDVKM. CDR3 residues: CASSEVAKNIQYF. CDR3 coding DNA: TGTGCCAGCAGTGAAGTAGCCAAAAACATTCAGTACTTC.

This sequence joins TRBV7-6 and TRBJ1-6; D may be TRBD1 (5 bases). CDR1 is SGHVS and CDR2 is FNYEAQ in the germline V gene. Trimming removed 5 bases at V and 4 bases at J, with 12 bases between. The CDR3 consists of 15 residues. Written as DNA, the CDR3 is TGTGCCAGCAGCCCGGGACCTGGTTATAATTCACCCCTCCACTTT. Its protein product is CASSPGPGYNSPLHF.

The V gene is TRBV5-5, the J gene TRBJ1-3, with 8 bases lining up with TRBD1. Germline lookup yields CDR1 SGHKS and CDR2 YYEKEE (reference sequence). The trim removed 0 bases at V and 2 bases at J, leaving 4 bases unmatched. This CDR3 has 16 residues. CDR3 in amino acids: CASSLEWTGTGNTIYF. CDR3 in DNA: TGTGCCAGCAGCTTGGAGTGGACAGGGACTGGAAACACCATATATTTT.

This clonotype was observed a handful of times. J is TRBJ2-1 and V is TRBV24-1, with TRBD2 matching over 8 bases. The V gene end was trimmed by 1 base and the J gene end by 5 bases; junction bases not matched to a gene: 9. The CDR3 is 17 residues long. Per germline, CDR1 KGHDR and CDR2 SFDVKD. CDR3 nucleotides: TGTGCCACCAGTGATTTCCCGGGAGGGCCTGTAAACAATGAGCAGTTCTTC. This codes for CATSDFPGGPVNNEQFF.

This clonotype has a handful of counts. The chain combines TRBV29-1 with TRBJ2-1; TRBD2 matches at 12 bases. Germline CDR1 is SQVTM and CDR2 is ANQGSEA. The CDR3 contains 14 residues. V shed 7 bases, J shed 9 bases, and the junction held 10 bases outside the gene matches. The CDR3 loop is CSADGGLAGAEQFF. The CDR3, as DNA: TGCAGCGCCGACGGGGGACTAGCGGGCGCTGAGCAGTTCTTC.

This clonotype was counted between two and nine times. The chain has TRBV5-1 and TRBJ2-6; 7 nucleotides line up with TRBD1. Germline CDR1 SGHRS, CDR2 YFSETQ. The CDR3 sequence is 15 residues long. V lost 4 bases, J lost 3 bases, and 4 bases stayed unmatched. This chain's CDR3 is CASSTGQVGANVLTF. In DNA, the CDR3 is TGCGCCAGCAGCACTGGACAGGTTGGGGCCAACGTCCTGACTTTC.

This clonotype was recorded many times. This chain uses TRBV7-2 with TRBJ1-2, with TRBD1 matching 7 bases. The CDR3 sequence is 12 residues long. The V gene end was trimmed by 10 bases and the J gene end by 2 bases; junction bases not matched to a gene: 4. CDR1 and CDR2 from the germline V gene are SGHTA and FQGNSA. The chain's CDR3 is CAKGQLNYGYTF. In DNA, the CDR3 is TGTGCCAAGGGACAGCTAAACTATGGCTACACCTTC.

The V gene is TRBV7-2, the J gene TRBJ2-2, with 7 bases fitting TRBD2. J lost 0 bases, V lost 8 bases, and 6 bases had no gene match. This CDR3 has 15 residues. Per germline, CDR1 SGHTA and CDR2 FQGNSA. CDR3 sequence: CASRLAETNTGELFF. In nucleotides, the CDR3 is TGTGCCAGCCGTCTAGCGGAAACGAACACCGGGGAGCTGTTTTTT.